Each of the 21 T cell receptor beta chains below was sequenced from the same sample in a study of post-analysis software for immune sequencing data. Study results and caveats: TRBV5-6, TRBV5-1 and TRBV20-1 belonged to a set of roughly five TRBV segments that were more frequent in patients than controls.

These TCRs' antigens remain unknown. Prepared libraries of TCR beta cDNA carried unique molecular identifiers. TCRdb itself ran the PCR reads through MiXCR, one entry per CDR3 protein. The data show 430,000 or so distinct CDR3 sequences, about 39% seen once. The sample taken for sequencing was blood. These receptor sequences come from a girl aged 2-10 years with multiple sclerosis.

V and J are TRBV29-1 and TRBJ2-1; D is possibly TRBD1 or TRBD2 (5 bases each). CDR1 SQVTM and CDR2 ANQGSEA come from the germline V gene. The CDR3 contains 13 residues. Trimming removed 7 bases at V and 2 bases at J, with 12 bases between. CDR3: CSAGDLTYNEQFF. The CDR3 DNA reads TGCAGCGCTGGGGACCTAACCTACAATGAGCAGTTCTTC.

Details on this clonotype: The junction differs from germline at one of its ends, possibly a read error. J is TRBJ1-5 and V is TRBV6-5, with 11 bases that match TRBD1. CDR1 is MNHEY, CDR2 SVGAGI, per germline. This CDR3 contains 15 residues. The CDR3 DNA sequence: TGTGCCAACAGTCGGACAGGGGGCGCAGGGCAGCCCCAGCATTTT. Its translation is CANSRTGGAGQPQHF.

As DNA, the CDR3 is TGTGCCAGCAGCTTAGAGTCAGGGAAGGAGTTAGGCGAGCAGTACTTC. Translation gives CASSLESGKELGEQYF. The chain joins TRBV7-2 to TRBJ2-7, with D tentatively TRBD1 (5 bases). Germline CDR1 is SGHTA and CDR2 is FQGNSA. The germline V and J ends were trimmed by 1 base and 6 bases, with 19 bases remaining between them. There are 16 residues in the CDR3.

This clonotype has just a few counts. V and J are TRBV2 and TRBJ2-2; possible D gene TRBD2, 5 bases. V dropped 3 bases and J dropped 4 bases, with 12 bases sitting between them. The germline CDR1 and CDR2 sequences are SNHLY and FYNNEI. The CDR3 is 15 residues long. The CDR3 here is CASSERPSGTGELFF. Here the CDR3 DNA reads TGTGCCAGCAGTGAGAGGCCGAGCGGCACCGGGGAGCTGTTTTTT.

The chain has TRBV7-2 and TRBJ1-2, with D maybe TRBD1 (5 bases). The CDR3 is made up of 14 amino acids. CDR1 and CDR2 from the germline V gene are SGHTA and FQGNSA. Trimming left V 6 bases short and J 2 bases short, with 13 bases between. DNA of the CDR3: TGTGCCAGCAGAGAATGGGACGGAAACTATGGCTACACCTTC. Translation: CASREWDGNYGYTF.

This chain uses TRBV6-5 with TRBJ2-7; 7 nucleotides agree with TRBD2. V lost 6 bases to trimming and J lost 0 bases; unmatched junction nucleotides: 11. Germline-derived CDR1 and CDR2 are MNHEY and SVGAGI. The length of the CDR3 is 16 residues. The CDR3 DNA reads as TGTGCCAGCAGCCCCCTCGGGGGGAGGGCCTCCTACGAGCAGTACTTC. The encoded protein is CASSPLGGRASYEQYF.

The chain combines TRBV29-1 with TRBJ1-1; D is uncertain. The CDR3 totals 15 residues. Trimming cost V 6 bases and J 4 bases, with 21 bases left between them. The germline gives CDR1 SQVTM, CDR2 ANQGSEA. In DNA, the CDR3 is TGCAGCGTCTTGCGCCTAACAGCGCGGGGCACTGAAGCTTTCTTT. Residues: CSVLRLTARGTEAFF.

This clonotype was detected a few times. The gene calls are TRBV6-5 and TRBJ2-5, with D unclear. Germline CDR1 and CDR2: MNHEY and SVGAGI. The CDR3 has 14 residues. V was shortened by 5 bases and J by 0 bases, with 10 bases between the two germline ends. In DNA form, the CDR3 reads TGTGCCAGCAGTAGGGCCAGGTACCAAGAGACCCAGTACTTC. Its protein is CASSRARYQETQYF.

The CDR3 DNA reads as TGCAGTGCTAGAGATCCGGATCAGCCCCAGCATTTT. As protein: CSARDPDQPQHF. V usage is TRBV20-1 and J usage is TRBJ1-5, with no clear D. V lost 0 bases to trimming and J lost 5 bases, with 5 bases between them. The CDR3 is 12 amino acids. Germline V gives CDR1 DFQATT, CDR2 SNEGSKA (reference sequence).

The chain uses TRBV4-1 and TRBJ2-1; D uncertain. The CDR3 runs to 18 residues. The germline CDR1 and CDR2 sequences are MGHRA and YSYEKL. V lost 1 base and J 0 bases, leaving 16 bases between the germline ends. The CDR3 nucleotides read TGCGCCAGCAGCCAAGGCCGCTTAGTTCCCAGCTCCTACAATGAGCAGTTCTTC. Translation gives CASSQGRLVPSSYNEQFF.

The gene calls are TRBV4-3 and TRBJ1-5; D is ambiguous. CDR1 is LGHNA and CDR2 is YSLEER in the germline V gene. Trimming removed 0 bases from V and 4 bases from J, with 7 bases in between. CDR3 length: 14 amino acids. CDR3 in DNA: TGCGCCAGCAGCCAAGATTTGTTTAATCAGCCCCAGCATTTT. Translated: CASSQDLFNQPQHF.

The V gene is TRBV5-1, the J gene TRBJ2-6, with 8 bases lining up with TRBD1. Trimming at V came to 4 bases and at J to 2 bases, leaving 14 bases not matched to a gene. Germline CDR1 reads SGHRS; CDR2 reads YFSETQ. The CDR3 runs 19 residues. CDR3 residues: CASSPTIGRGQAGANVLTF. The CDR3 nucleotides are TGCGCCAGCAGCCCCACGATTGGCAGGGGGCAGGCTGGGGCCAACGTCCTGACTTTC.

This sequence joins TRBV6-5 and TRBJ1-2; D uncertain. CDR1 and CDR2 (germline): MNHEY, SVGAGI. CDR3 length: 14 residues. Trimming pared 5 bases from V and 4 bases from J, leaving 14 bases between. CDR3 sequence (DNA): TGTGCCAGCAGTGGTAGCGTCCGGACCTATGGCTACACCTTC. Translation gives CASSGSVRTYGYTF.

The CDR3 DNA sequence: TGTGCCAGCAGCTCCTTTTGGGACAGGGGTTACGAGCAGTACTTC. Amino acids: CASSSFWDRGYEQYF. This chain joins TRBV11-2 and TRBJ2-7; 10 positions agree with TRBD1. The ends lost 4 bases at V and 4 bases at J; junction bases unmatched: 7. The CDR3 is 15 amino acids. CDR1 SGHAT and CDR2 FQNNGV come from the germline V gene.

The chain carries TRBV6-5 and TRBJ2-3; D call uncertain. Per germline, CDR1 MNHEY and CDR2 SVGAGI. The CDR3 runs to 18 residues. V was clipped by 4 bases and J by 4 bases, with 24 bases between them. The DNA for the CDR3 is TGTGCCAGCAGTTTCGCTCGTCGGGCGATAGACGGAGCAGATACGCAGTATTTT. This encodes CASSFARRAIDGADTQYF.

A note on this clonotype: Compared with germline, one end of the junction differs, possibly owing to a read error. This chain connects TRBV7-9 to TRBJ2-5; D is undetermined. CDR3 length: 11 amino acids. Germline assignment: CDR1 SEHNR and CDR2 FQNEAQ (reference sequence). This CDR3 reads CTSSPGETQYF. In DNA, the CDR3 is TGTACCAGCAGCCCCGGGGAGACCCAGTACTTC. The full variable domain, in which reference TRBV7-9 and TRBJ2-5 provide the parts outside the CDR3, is DTGVSQNPRHKITKRGQNVTFRCDPISEHNRLYWYRQTLGQGPEFLTYFQNEAQLEKSRLLSDRFSAERPKGSFSTLEIQRTEQGDSAMYLCTSSPGETQYFGPGTRLLVL.

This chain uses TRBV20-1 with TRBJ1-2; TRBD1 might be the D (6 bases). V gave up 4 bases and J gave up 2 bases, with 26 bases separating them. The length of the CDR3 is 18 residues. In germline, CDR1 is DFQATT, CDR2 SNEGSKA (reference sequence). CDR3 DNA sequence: TGCAGTGCTAATTCCCCTTCCGGGACACCAGAGAAGAACTATGGCTACACCTTC. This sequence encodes CSANSPSGTPEKNYGYTF.

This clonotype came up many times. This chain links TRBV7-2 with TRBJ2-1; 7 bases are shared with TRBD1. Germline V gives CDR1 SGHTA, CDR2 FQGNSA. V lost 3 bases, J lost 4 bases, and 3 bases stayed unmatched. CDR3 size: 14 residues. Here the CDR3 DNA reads TGTGCCAGCAGCTTCCCGGGACAGTACAATGAGCAGTTCTTC. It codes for CASSFPGQYNEQFF.

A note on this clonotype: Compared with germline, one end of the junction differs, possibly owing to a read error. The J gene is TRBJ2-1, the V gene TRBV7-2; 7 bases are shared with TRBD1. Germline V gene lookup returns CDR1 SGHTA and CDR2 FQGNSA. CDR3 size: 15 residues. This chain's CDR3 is CVSSEDRSSYNEQFF. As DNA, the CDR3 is TGTGTCAGCAGCGAGGACAGGAGCTCCTACAATGAGCAGTTCTTC.

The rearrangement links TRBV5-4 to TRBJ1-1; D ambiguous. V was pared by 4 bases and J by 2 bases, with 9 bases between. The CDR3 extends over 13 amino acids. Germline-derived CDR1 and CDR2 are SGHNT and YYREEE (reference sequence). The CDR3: CASSPLGNTEAFF. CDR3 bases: TGTGCCAGCAGCCCACTGGGAAACACTGAAGCTTTCTTT.

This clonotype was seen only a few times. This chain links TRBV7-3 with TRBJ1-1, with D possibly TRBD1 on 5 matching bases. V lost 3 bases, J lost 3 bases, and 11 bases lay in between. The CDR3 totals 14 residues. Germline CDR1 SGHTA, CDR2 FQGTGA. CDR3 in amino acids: CASSFLGADTEAFF. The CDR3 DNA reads TGTGCCAGCAGCTTCCTAGGGGCTGACACTGAAGCTTTCTTT.